This TCR beta chain is drawn from a study of human T cells and chemical hapten exposure. Study-wide background: Slight volume differences across pooled libraries mainly accounted for varying per-sample TCR yields. Findings of the study overall: TCRs at high frequency, those above 1 in 1000, did not change with DPC sensitization.

TCRdb itself ran the RACE reads through MiXCR, one entry per CDR3 protein. The sample contains some 81,000 distinct CDR3 sequences, roughly 7.9% of which appear only once. This clonotype appeared many times. Antigen unknown. As for time point: healthy volunteer bleed at 6 weeks. Total RNA was isolated from whole blood that had not been fractionated. Germline V gene data show CDR1 as SNHLY and CDR2 as FYNNEI. This CDR3 comprises 15 residues. V shed 6 bases and J 7 bases; nucleotides not matched to a gene: 8. The TCR comes from a female donor in good health. Some clones in this sample may be carry-over from other donors' samples. Sequencing used whole blood. The chain carries TRBV2 and TRBJ1-5; 11 positions agree with TRBD1. In DNA, the CDR3 is TGTGCCAGCAGGCCCGGACAGGGGGCACGGCAGCCCCAGCATTTT. Protein: CASRPGQGARQPQHF. Supplemented by reference TRBV2 and TRBJ1-5, the full variable domain reads EPEVTQTPSHQVTQMGQEVILRCVPISNHLYFYWYRQILGQKVEFLVSFYNNEISEKSEIFDDQFSVERPDGSNFTLKIRSTKLEDSAMYFCASRPGQGARQPQHFGDGTRLSIL.